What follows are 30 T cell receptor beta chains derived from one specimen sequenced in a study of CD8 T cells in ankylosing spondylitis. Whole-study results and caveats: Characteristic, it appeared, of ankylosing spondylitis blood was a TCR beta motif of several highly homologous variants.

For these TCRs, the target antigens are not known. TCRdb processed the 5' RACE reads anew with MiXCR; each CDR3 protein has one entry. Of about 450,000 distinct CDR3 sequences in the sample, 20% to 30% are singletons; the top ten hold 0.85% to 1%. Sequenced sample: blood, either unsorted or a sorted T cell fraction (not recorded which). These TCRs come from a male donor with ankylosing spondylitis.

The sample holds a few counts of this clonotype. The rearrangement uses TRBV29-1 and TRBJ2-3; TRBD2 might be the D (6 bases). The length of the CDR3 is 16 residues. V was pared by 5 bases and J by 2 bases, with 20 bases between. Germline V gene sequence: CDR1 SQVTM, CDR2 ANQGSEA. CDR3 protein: CSVLGRPGSFTDTQYF. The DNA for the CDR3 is TGCAGCGTTCTAGGACGTCCCGGGAGTTTCACAGATACGCAGTATTTT.

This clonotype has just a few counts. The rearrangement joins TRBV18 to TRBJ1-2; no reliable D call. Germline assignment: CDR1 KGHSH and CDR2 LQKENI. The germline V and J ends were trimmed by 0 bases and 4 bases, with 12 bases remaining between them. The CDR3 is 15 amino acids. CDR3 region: CASSPPNQFSYGYTF. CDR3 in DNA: TGTGCCAGCTCACCACCGAATCAATTCAGCTATGGCTACACCTTC.

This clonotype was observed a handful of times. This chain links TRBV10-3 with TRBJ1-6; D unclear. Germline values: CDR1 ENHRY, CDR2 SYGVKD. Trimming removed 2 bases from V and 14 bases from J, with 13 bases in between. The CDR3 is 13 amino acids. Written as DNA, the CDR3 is TGTGCCATCAGTGAGGGCCCCGGGTCGTCCCTCCACTTT. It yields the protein CAISEGPGSSLHF.

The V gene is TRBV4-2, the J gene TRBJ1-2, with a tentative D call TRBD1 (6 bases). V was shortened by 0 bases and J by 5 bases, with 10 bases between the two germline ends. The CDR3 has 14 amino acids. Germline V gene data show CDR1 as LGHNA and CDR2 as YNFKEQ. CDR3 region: CASSQEGGGYGYTF. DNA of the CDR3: TGTGCCAGCAGCCAAGAAGGGGGTGGGTATGGCTACACCTTC.

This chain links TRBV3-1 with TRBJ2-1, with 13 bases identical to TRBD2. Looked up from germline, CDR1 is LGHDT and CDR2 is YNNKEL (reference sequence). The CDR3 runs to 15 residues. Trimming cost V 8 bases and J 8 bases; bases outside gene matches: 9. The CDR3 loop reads CASRTSGSYQHEQFF. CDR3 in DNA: TGTGCCAGCCGGACTAGCGGGAGCTACCAGCATGAGCAGTTCTTC.

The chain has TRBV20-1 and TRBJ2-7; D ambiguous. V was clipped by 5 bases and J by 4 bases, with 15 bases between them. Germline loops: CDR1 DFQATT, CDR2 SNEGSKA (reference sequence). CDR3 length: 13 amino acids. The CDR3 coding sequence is TGCAGTGCTCGACGACGGGTCGGGTACGAGCAGTACTTC. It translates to CSARRRVGYEQYF.

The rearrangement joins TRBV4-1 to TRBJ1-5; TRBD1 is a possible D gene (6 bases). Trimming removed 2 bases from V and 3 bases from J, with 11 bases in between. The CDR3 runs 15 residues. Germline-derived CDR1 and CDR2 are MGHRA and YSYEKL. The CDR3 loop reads CASSQTGFYNQPQHF. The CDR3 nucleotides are TGCGCCAGCAGCCAAACAGGGTTTTACAATCAGCCCCAGCATTTT.

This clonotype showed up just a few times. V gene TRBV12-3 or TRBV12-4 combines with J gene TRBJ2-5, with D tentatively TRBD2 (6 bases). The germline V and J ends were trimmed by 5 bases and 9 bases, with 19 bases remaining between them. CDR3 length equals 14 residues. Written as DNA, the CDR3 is TGTGCCAGCAGTCGGGCAGGTGGTTGGGAGGCCCAGTACTTC. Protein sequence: CASSRAGGWEAQYF.

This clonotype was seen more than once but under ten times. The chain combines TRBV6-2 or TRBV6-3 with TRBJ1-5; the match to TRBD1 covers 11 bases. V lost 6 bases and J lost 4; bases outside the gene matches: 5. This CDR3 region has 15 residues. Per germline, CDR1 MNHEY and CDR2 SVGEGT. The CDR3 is CASSRDRGWNQPQHF. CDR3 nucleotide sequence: TGTGCCAGCAGCCGGGACAGGGGGTGGAATCAGCCCCAGCATTTT.

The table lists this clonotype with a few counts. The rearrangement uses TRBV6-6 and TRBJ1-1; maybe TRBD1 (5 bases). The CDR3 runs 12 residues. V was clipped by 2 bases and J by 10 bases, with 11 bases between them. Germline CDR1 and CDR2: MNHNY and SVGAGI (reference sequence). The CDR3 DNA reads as TGTGCCAGCAGTTACGGAGGGGAGGCAGCTTTCTTT. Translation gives CASSYGGEAAFF.

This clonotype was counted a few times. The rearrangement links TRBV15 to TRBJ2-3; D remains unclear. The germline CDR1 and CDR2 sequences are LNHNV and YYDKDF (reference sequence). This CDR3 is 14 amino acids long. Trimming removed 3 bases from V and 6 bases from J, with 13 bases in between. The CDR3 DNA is TGTGCCACCAGCAGGAAAAAGTACGGCGATACGCAGTATTTT. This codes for CATSRKKYGDTQYF. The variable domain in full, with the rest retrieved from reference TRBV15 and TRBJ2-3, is DAMVIQNPRYQVTQFGKPVTLSCSQTLNHNVMYWYQQKSSQAPKLLFHYYDKDFNNEADTPDNFQSRRPNTSFCFLDIRSPGLGDTAMYLCATSRKKYGDTQYFGPGTRLTVL.

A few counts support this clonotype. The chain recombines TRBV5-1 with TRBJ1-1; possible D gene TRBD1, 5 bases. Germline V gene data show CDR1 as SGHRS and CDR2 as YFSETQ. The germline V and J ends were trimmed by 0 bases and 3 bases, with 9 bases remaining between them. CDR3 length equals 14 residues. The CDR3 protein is CASSLGGADTEAFF. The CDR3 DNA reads TGCGCCAGCAGCTTGGGGGGCGCTGACACTGAAGCTTTCTTT.

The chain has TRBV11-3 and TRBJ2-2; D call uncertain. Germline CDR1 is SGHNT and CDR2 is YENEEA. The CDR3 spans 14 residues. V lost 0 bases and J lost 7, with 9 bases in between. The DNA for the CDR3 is TGTGCCAGCAGCTTAGATTCTCCGGGCGGGGAGCTGTTTTTT. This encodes CASSLDSPGGELFF.

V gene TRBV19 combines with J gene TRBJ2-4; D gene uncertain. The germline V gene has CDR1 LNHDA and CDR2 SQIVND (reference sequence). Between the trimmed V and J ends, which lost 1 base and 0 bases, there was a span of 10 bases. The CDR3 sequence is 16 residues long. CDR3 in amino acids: CASSIVLSIAKNIQYF. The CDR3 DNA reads TGTGCCAGTAGTATAGTCTTGTCTATAGCCAAAAACATTCAGTACTTC.

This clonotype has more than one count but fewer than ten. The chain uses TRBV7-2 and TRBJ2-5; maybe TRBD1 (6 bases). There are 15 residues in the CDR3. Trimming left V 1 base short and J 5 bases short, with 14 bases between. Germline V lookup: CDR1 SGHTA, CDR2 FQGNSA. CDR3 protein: CASSLVQGIGETQYF. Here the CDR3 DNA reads TGTGCCAGCAGCTTAGTGCAGGGGATAGGGGAGACCCAGTACTTC.

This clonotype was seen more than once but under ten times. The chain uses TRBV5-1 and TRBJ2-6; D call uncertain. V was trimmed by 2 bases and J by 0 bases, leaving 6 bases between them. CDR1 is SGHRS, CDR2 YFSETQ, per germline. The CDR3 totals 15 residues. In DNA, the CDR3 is TGCGCCAGCAGCTTCCCAGTCTCTGGGGCCAACGTCCTGACTTTC. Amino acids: CASSFPVSGANVLTF. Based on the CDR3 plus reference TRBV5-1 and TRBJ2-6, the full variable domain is KAGVTQTPRYLIKTRGQQVTLSCSPISGHRSVSWYQQTPGQGLQFLFEYFSETQRNKGNFPGRFSGRQFSNSRSEMNVSTLELGDSALYLCASSFPVSGANVLTFGAGSRLTVL.

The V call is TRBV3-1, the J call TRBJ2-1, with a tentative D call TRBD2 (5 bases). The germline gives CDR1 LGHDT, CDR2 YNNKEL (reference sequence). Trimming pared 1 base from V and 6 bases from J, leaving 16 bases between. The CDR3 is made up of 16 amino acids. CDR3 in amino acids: CASSQVIGQEGNEQFF. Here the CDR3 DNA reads TGTGCCAGCAGCCAAGTTATCGGGCAAGAGGGCAATGAGCAGTTCTTC.

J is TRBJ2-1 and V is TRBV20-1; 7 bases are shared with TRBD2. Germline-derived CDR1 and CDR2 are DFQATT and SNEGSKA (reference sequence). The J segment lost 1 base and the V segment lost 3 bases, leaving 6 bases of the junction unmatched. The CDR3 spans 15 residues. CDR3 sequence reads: CSASGSGASYNEQFF. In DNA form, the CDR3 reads TGCAGTGCTAGTGGGAGCGGGGCGTCCTACAATGAGCAGTTCTTC.

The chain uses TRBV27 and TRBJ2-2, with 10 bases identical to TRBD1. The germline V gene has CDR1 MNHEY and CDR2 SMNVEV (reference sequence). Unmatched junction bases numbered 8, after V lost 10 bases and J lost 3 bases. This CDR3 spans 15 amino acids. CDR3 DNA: TGTGCCACAAGACAGGGGGCGGCGTACACCGGGGAGCTGTTTTTT. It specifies CATRQGAAYTGELFF.

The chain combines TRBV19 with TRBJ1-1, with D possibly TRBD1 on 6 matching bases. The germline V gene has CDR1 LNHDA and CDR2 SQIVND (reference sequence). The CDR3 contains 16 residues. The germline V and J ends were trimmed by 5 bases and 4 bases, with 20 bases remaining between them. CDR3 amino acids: CASSFRISGAVTEAFF. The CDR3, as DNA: TGTGCCAGTAGTTTCCGCATCTCAGGGGCGGTCACTGAAGCTTTCTTT.

CDR3 in DNA: TGTGCCAGCAACCCTGAGTATAGCACAGATACGCAGTATTTT. This codes for CASNPEYSTDTQYF. The V gene is TRBV7-2, the J gene TRBJ2-3; D ambiguous. The germline V and J ends were trimmed by 7 bases and 0 bases, with 11 bases remaining between them. The germline V gene has CDR1 SGHTA and CDR2 FQGNSA. The CDR3 is made up of 14 amino acids.

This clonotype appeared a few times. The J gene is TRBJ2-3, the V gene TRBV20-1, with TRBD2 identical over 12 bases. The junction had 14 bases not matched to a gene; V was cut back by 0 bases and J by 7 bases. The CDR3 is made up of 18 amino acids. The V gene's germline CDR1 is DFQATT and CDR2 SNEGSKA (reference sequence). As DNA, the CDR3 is TGCAGTGCTAGAGACGGACTAGCGGGGAGATCTCAGTGGAATACGCAGTATTTT. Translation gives CSARDGLAGRSQWNTQYF.

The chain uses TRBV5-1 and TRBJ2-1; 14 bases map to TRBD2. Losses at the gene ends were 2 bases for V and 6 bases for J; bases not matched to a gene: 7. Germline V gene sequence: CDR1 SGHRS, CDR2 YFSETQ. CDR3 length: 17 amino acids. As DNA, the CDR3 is TGCGCCAGCAGCTTACCCGGGACTAGCGGGAGCTCCAATGAGCAGTTCTTC. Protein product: CASSLPGTSGSSNEQFF.

For the CDR3, the DNA is TGTGCCAGCAGTGACTGGACTGGGGACTACGAGCAGTACGTC. Residues: CASSDWTGDYEQYV. V usage is TRBV6-1 and J usage is TRBJ2-7; perhaps TRBD2 as D (5 bases). The V end was cut by 3 bases, the J end by 3 bases, with 12 bases between. Germline V lookup: CDR1 MNHNS, CDR2 SASEGT. This CDR3 region has 14 residues.

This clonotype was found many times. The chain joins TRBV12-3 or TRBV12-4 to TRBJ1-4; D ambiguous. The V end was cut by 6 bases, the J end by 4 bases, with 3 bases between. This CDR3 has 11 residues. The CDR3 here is CASSLNEKLFF. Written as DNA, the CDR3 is TGTGCCAGCAGCCTTAATGAAAAACTGTTTTTT.

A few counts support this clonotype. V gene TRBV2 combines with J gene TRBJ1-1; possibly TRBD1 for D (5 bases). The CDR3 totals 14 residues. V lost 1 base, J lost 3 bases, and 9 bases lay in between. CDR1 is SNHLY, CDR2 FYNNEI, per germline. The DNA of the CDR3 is TGTGCCAGCAGTGAAGTCGGCAGGGACACTGAAGCTTTCTTT. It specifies CASSEVGRDTEAFF.

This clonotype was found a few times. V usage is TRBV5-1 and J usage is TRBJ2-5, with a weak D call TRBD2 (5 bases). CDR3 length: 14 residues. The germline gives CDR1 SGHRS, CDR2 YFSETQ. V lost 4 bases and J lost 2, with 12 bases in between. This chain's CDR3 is CASSPRRAQETQYF. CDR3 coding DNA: TGCGCCAGCAGCCCTCGGCGGGCACAAGAGACCCAGTACTTC.

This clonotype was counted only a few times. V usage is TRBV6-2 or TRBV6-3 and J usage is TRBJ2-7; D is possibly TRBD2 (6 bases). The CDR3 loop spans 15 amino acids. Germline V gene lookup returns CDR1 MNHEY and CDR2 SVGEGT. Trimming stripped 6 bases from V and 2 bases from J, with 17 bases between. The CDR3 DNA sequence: TGTGCCAGCAGCGTCCGGGAGAGTAAGACCTACGAGCAGTACGTC. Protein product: CASSVRESKTYEQYV.

The CDR3 loop is CATSRVRGSAYGYTF. The CDR3 region has the DNA TGTGCCACCAGCAGAGTTAGGGGCAGCGCCTATGGCTACACCTTC. The rearrangement uses TRBV15 and TRBJ1-2, with D perhaps matching TRBD1 (5 bases). V was cut by 1 base and J by 4 bases, with 13 bases left in between. Germline CDR1 LNHNV, CDR2 YYDKDF (reference sequence). The CDR3 sequence is 15 residues long.

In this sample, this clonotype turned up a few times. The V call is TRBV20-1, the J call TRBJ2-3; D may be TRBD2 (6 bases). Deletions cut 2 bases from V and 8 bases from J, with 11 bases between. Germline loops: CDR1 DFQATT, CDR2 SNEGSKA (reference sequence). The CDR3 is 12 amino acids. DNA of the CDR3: TGCAGTGCTAGACCGCCAGCGGGTACGCAGTATTTT. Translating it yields CSARPPAGTQYF.